This T cell receptor beta chain was sequenced in a study of identifying expanded T cells in peripheral blood. This clone came up once. The ends lost 6 bases at V and 2 bases at J; junction bases unmatched: 3. Germline assignment: CDR1 ENHRY and CDR2 SYGVKD. CDR3 length equals 13 residues. The method was immunoSEQ multiplex PCR; TCRdb's version includes in-frame clones alone and lacks a portion of them. Of about 100,000 clones detected, around 90% appear once; the ten largest clones hold approximately 6%. Sequenced: blood. The gene calls are TRBV10-3 and TRBJ2-5, with 7 bases aligning to TRBD2. The sequence came from a person aged 18 to 70 in good health. CDR3 in DNA: TGTGCCATCAGGCCGGGACTACAAGAGACCCAGTACTTC. It is translated as CAIRPGLQETQYF.